The 8 T cell receptor beta chains presented below share a single source sample, sequenced in a study of T-cell reconstitution after alpha-beta-depleted transplantation in children. Unique molecular identifiers were used in preparing the TCRbeta library. MiXCR, applied by TCRdb to the PCR reads, yields one record per CDR3 protein. The repertoire holds roughly 250,000 distinct CDR3 sequences, with less than 9% as singletons. Sequences were derived from PBMCs, mostly from graft donor cells, sampled 180 days after TCRalphabeta/CD19-depleted stem cell transplant. The origin of the receptors is a male patient between 10 and 17 years old who had a stem cell transplant for acute lymphoblastic leukemia, so the T cells may come from the graft donor.

The sample holds many counts of this clonotype. V is TRBV12-3 or TRBV12-4 and J is TRBJ2-7; 11 bases align to TRBD2. This CDR3 comprises 14 residues. J lost 4 bases, V lost 6 bases, and 5 bases had no gene match. In DNA form, the CDR3 reads TGTGCCAGCAGCCCCGGGACTAGCGGATACGAGCAGTACTTC. Translating gives CASSPGTSGYEQYF.

This clonotype was observed a handful of times. The CDR3 coding sequence is TGTGCCAGCAGCGTAGCCCCAAGCCGGACCCCATCTAATGAAAAACTGTTTTTT. Residues: CASSVAPSRTPSNEKLFF. This chain joins TRBV9 and TRBJ1-4; no reliable D call. The CDR3 is 18 amino acids. Germline CDR1 and CDR2: SGDLS and YYNGEE. Between the trimmed V and J ends, which lost 0 bases and 3 bases, there was a span of 18 bases.

This clonotype has a count of ten or more. The V and J genes are TRBV7-9 and TRBJ2-1; the match to TRBD2 covers 7 bases. From germline, CDR1 is SEHNR and CDR2 FQNEAQ (reference sequence). The CDR3 sequence is 17 residues long. J was trimmed by 7 bases and V by 5 bases; bases with no gene match: 17. The CDR3 DNA sequence: TGTGCCAGCAGCCTATCCCTCCTGGCGGGAGAAAATAATGAGCAGTTCTTC. Translated: CASSLSLLAGENNEQFF. The full variable domain, with the rest looked up from reference TRBV7-9 and TRBJ2-1, is DTGVSQNPRHKITKRGQNVTFRCDPISEHNRLYWYRQTLGQGPEFLTYFQNEAQLEKSRLLSDRFSAERPKGSFSTLEIQRTEQGDSAMYLCASSLSLLAGENNEQFFGPGTRLTVL.

In regard to this clonotype: This may be a read error, as it is one base from a much larger clone. The chain joins TRBV4-1 to TRBJ1-4; no definite D call. Germline-derived CDR1 and CDR2 are MGHRA and YSYEKL. The CDR3 is 16 residues long. The CDR3 DNA follows: TGCGCCAACAGCCTTCAAGAGGGTCGCGGGTTAGGAAAACTGTTTTTT. Translated: CANSLQEGRGLGKLFF.

Concerning this clonotype: A much larger clone differs by one base, so this may be a read error. The CDR3 DNA reads TGCGCCAGCAGCCTTGGGGAACTAGCGGGCCTATACAATGACCAGTTCTTC. Amino acids: CASSLGELAGLYNDQFF. V and J are TRBV4-1 and TRBJ2-1, with 9 nucleotides matching TRBD2. CDR3 length equals 17 residues. The germline gives CDR1 MGHRA, CDR2 YSYEKL.

Concerning this clonotype: A read error may explain this, as a much larger clone is one base away. CDR3 residues: CASSYGASYSYTF. CDR3 sequence (DNA): TGTGCCAGCAGTTACGGGGCCTCCTATAGCTACACCTTC. The gene calls are TRBV6-5 and TRBJ1-2; perhaps TRBD1 as D (5 bases). The CDR3 is made up of 13 amino acids. Germline-derived CDR1 and CDR2 are MNHEY and SVGAGI.

This clonotype was detected ten times or more. The V gene is TRBV5-1, the J gene TRBJ1-1, with 7 nucleotides matching TRBD1. V was clipped by 4 bases and J by 1 base; unmatched bases: 4. CDR3 size: 14 residues. CDR1 is SGHRS and CDR2 is YFSETQ in the germline V gene. The CDR3 DNA reads as TGCGCCAGCAGCCTGGACAGGCCGAACACTGAAGCTTTCTTT. Translation: CASSLDRPNTEAFF.

This clonotype has a count of ten or more. V is TRBV29-1 and J is TRBJ1-3; D remains unclear. The CDR3 extends over 13 amino acids. The germline V gene encodes CDR1 SQVTM and CDR2 ANQGSEA. Trimming shortened V by 5 bases and J by 2 bases, and 10 bases separated the two germline ends. The CDR3 nucleotides read TGCAGCGTTCCCCCTGGGCCTGGAAACACCATATATTTT. Its protein product is CSVPPGPGNTIYF.